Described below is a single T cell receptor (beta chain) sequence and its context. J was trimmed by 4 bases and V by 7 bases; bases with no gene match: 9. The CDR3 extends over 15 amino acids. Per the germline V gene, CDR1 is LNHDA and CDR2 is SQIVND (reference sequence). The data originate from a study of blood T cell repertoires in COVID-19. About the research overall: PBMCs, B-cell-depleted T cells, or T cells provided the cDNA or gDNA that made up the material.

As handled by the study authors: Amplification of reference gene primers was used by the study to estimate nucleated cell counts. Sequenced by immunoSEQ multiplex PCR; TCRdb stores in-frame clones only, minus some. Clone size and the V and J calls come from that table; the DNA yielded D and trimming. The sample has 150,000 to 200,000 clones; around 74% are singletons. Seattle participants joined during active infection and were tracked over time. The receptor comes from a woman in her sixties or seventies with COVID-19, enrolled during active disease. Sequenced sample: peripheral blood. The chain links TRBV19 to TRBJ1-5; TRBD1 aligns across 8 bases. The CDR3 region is CASTSNRGGNQPQHF. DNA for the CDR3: TGTGCCAGTACCTCGAACAGGGGGGGTAATCAGCCCCAGCATTTT.